The 30 T cell receptor beta chains below come from one sample, sequenced in a study of shared clonotypes between healthy human individuals. Positively selected for CCR7, the CD45RO-negative cells used as naive CD8 cells excluded terminally differentiated effector memory CD45RA+ cells. The table came from immunoSEQ multiplex PCR; TCRdb's copy has only in-frame clones and leaves some out. The table includes some 2,100,000 clones, approximately 94% detected once. Material for sequencing was naive CD8+ T cells from PBMCs. The origin of the receptors is a man between 18 and 35 years old in good health. Some clones in this sample may be carry-over from other donors' samples.

J is TRBJ1-1 and V is TRBV7-9; TRBD1 aligns across 8 bases. CDR3 length: 19 residues. The germline V gene encodes CDR1 SEHNR and CDR2 FQNEAQ (reference sequence). Unmatched junction bases numbered 16, after V lost 4 bases and J lost 0 bases. The CDR3 reads CASSSPIPRDRPLNTEAFF. The CDR3 DNA is TGTGCCAGCAGCTCCCCAATACCTCGGGACAGGCCTTTGAACACTGAAGCTTTCTTT.

The chain combines TRBV5-1 with TRBJ2-1; D unclear. Trimming shortened V by 4 bases and J by 1 base, and 12 bases separated the two germline ends. Per the germline V gene, CDR1 is SGHRS and CDR2 is YFSETQ. The CDR3 is 15 residues long. The CDR3 DNA is TGCGCCAGCAGCCCGACCGATGGATCCTACAATGAGCAGTTCTTC. Encoded protein: CASSPTDGSYNEQFF.

This chain links TRBV5-4 with TRBJ2-2; possibly TRBD1 for D (6 bases). The CDR3 runs 12 residues. Germline CDR1 SGHNT, CDR2 YYREEE (reference sequence). V lost 4 bases to trimming and J lost 6 bases, with 7 bases between them. The CDR3 reads CASSPGAGELFF. CDR3 in DNA: TGTGCCAGCAGCCCAGGGGCCGGGGAGCTGTTTTTT.

The V and J genes are TRBV5-4 and TRBJ1-3; maybe TRBD1 (5 bases). The germline V gene encodes CDR1 SGHNT and CDR2 YYREEE (reference sequence). Trimming took off 0 bases at V and 0 bases at J, with 10 bases between the two ends. The CDR3 extends over 16 amino acids. In nucleotides, the CDR3 is TGTGCCAGCAGCTTGGATGGGGGATTCTCTGGAAACACCATATATTTT. Amino acids: CASSLDGGFSGNTIYF.

The rearrangement joins TRBV5-1 to TRBJ2-3; tentative D call: TRBD2 (6 bases). CDR3 size: 17 residues. V gave up 6 bases and J gave up 0 bases, with 20 bases separating them. CDR1 and CDR2 from the germline V gene are SGHRS and YFSETQ. CDR3 nucleotide sequence: TGCGCCAGCACCCCGGGACGGCGGGACGGTAGCACAGATACGCAGTATTTT. The encoded protein is CASTPGRRDGSTDTQYF.

This chain connects TRBV2 to TRBJ1-4; D may be TRBD1 (6 bases). The CDR3 spans 15 residues. V was trimmed by 1 base and J by 8 bases, leaving 14 bases between them. The germline V gene encodes CDR1 SNHLY and CDR2 FYNNEI. DNA of the CDR3: TGTGCCAGCAGTGAAGGCTGGGGGGCTGGGGAAAAACTGTTTTTT. Protein sequence: CASSEGWGAGEKLFF.

This rearrangement joins TRBV9 to TRBJ1-1; D gene ambiguous. This CDR3 is 15 amino acids long. In germline, CDR1 is SGDLS, CDR2 YYNGEE. Trimming removed 3 bases at V and 1 base at J, with 13 bases between. The CDR3 DNA follows: TGTGCCAGCAGCGCCATTCGTGGCAGGAACACTGAAGCTTTCTTT. Translating it yields CASSAIRGRNTEAFF.

A single count supports this clone. V and J are TRBV19 and TRBJ2-1; TRBD1 or TRBD2 may be the D gene (6 bases each). The CDR3 totals 16 residues. Trimming left V 4 bases short and J 10 bases short, with 23 bases between. Germline V gives CDR1 LNHDA, CDR2 SQIVND (reference sequence). The CDR3 DNA is TGTGCCAGTAGTAGGGACTTCGAAGGGGGTTGGTTGGAGCAGTTCTTC. Translation gives CASSRDFEGGWLEQFF. Full variable domain (rest looked up from reference TRBV19 and TRBJ2-1): DGGITQSPKYLFRKEGQNVTLSCEQNLNHDAMYWYRQDPGQGLRLIYYSQIVNDFQKGDIAEGYSVSREKKESFPLTVTSAQKNPTAFYLCASSRDFEGGWLEQFFGPGTRLTVL.

This chain joins TRBV15 and TRBJ2-5; 7 nucleotides match TRBD1. The CDR3 spans 17 residues. The germline V gene has CDR1 LNHNV and CDR2 YYDKDF (reference sequence). Losses at the gene ends were 5 bases for V and 3 bases for J; bases not matched to a gene: 15. The CDR3 sequence is CATSVPHSQGPKETQYF. In nucleotides, the CDR3 is TGTGCCACCAGCGTCCCTCACTCACAGGGGCCCAAAGAGACCCAGTACTTC.

This chain joins TRBV29-1 and TRBJ1-4; the D is unclear. CDR3 size: 12 residues. Per the germline V gene, CDR1 is SQVTM and CDR2 is ANQGSEA. The V end lost 4 bases, the J end lost 8 bases, and 11 bases lay between the germline ends. The chain's CDR3 is CSVGTVSEKLFF. The CDR3 bases are TGCAGCGTTGGAACCGTCAGCGAAAAACTGTTTTTT.

The gene calls are TRBV28 and TRBJ2-7, with 7 bases identical to TRBD1. With 4 bases clipped from V and 1 base from J, the junction kept 10 bases outside the gene matches. The CDR3 has 16 amino acids. Germline-derived CDR1 and CDR2 are MDHEN and SYDVKM. The CDR3 nucleotides read TGTGCCAGCAGTTGGGAGAGGGGGCTCGATTCCTACGAGCAGTACTTC. Protein product: CASSWERGLDSYEQYF.

The V and J genes are TRBV23-1 and TRBJ2-7; D is ambiguous. TRBV23-1 is reported as an ORF; its role is uncertain. Between the trimmed V and J ends, which lost 0 bases and 2 bases, there was a span of 8 bases. The CDR3 extends over 14 amino acids. The CDR3 DNA reads TGCGCCAGCAGTCAATCGTCTAACCCCTACGAGCAGTACTTC. Protein sequence: CASSQSSNPYEQYF.

This clone was recorded once. This chain links TRBV29-1 with TRBJ1-1, with a weak D call TRBD1 (5 bases). Per the germline V gene, CDR1 is SQVTM and CDR2 is ANQGSEA. V shed 4 bases and J shed 2 bases, with 20 bases lying between them. CDR3 size: 16 residues. CDR3 bases: TGCAGCGTTGTATCCCAGGGCCCCGATTTTAACACTGAAGCTTTCTTT. It is translated as CSVVSQGPDFNTEAFF.

The chain joins TRBV5-4 to TRBJ1-1, with 9 bases aligning to TRBD1. The CDR3 sequence is 18 residues long. V trimming: 2 bases; J trimming: 0 bases; junction bases outside the gene matches: 11. Per germline, CDR1 SGHNT and CDR2 YYREEE (reference sequence). DNA of the CDR3: TGTGCCAGCAGCTTCAGTCTTGGGACAGGGACAATGAACACTGAAGCTTTCTTT. As protein: CASSFSLGTGTMNTEAFF.

J is TRBJ2-7 and V is TRBV6-4; possibly TRBD2 for D (6 bases). CDR3 length: 17 amino acids. The V gene lost 5 bases and the J gene lost 6 bases, with 26 bases spanning the gap. Germline lookup yields CDR1 MRHNA and CDR2 SNTAGT. The CDR3 nucleotides read TGTGCCAGCAGTAACACCCATGGGGGGACCCTACTTTTCGAGCAGTACTTC. It is translated as CASSNTHGGTLLFEQYF.

The CDR3 nucleotides are TGCGCCAGCGGGTCTCTGGGTGAGCAGTTCTTC. Protein sequence: CASGSLGEQFF. This chain connects TRBV4-3 to TRBJ2-1; D not resolved. In germline, CDR1 is LGHNA, CDR2 YSLEER. The CDR3 length is 11 residues. Trimming left V 8 bases short and J 9 bases short, with 11 bases between.

V gene TRBV28 combines with J gene TRBJ1-4, with unresolved D. Trimming shortened V by 6 bases and J by 0 bases, and 11 bases separated the two germline ends. The CDR3 has 15 amino acids. Per the germline V gene, CDR1 is MDHEN and CDR2 is SYDVKM. The CDR3 here is CASSLEAATNEKLFF. The DNA for the CDR3 is TGTGCCAGCAGCTTAGAGGCAGCAACTAATGAAAAACTGTTTTTT.

Only a few counts were recorded for this clone. This sequence joins TRBV29-1 and TRBJ1-1; possibly TRBD1 for D (6 bases). CDR1 and CDR2 (germline): SQVTM, ANQGSEA. Deletions cut 6 bases from V and 4 bases from J, with 12 bases between. The CDR3 runs to 12 residues. The CDR3 nucleotides read TGCAGCGTAAAGGGGGGTGGCACTGAAGCTTTCTTT. Encoded protein: CSVKGGGTEAFF.

This chain joins TRBV9 and TRBJ2-3; 9 bases are a match to TRBD2. The trim removed 4 bases at V and 5 bases at J, leaving 14 bases unmatched. This CDR3 region has 17 residues. Germline CDR1 SGDLS, CDR2 YYNGEE. The CDR3, as DNA: TGTGCCAGCAGCTCCCGGGCTAGCGGGGCTATGGGAGATACGCAGTATTTT. Amino acid sequence: CASSSRASGAMGDTQYF.

V gene TRBV7-2 combines with J gene TRBJ2-1; 9 nucleotides match TRBD2. Germline V gene data show CDR1 as SGHTA and CDR2 as FQGNSA. The CDR3 spans 14 residues. Trimming removed 4 bases from V and 6 bases from J; junction bases left unmatched: 4. The CDR3 nucleotides are TGTGCCAGCAGCTCACGGACTAGCGTCAATGAGCAGTTCTTC. Protein sequence: CASSSRTSVNEQFF.

This rearrangement joins TRBV27 to TRBJ2-1; 9 bases match TRBD2. The CDR3 runs to 15 residues. CDR1 and CDR2 from the germline V gene are MNHEY and SMNVEV (reference sequence). With 6 bases clipped from V and 8 bases from J, the junction kept 11 bases outside the gene matches. CDR3 sequence (DNA): TGTGCCAGCAGGGGAATAGCGGGAGTTTCGCATGAGCAGTTCTTC. Translation: CASRGIAGVSHEQFF.

A note on this clone: Other DNA sequences in this sample translate to the same CDR3. This sequence joins TRBV4-1 and TRBJ2-7; D is unclear. Germline assignment: CDR1 MGHRA and CDR2 YSYEKL. Trimming cost V 1 base and J 2 bases, with 6 bases left between them. This CDR3 has 13 residues. This chain's CDR3 is CASSQVPTYEQYF. The DNA for the CDR3 is TGCGCCAGCAGCCAAGTACCTACCTACGAGCAGTACTTC.

The rearrangement links TRBV7-9 to TRBJ2-7; a possible D gene is TRBD1 (7 bases). V was clipped by 4 bases and J by 0 bases, with 19 bases between them. Germline values: CDR1 SEHNR, CDR2 FQNEAQ (reference sequence). This CDR3 contains 17 residues. This CDR3 is CASSSSTGTLPSYEQYF. The CDR3 nucleotides read TGTGCCAGCAGCTCCTCGACAGGGACTTTACCCTCCTACGAGCAGTACTTC.

The J gene is TRBJ2-2, the V gene TRBV7-2; D is unresolved. V was pared by 5 bases and J by 6 bases, with 28 bases between. CDR3 length: 19 residues. Germline V gives CDR1 SGHTA, CDR2 FQGNSA. The CDR3 DNA reads TGTGCCAGCAGCCGACCCAACGACTCAAGCCCAACAATCGCCGGGGAGCTGTTTTTT. The encoded protein is CASSRPNDSSPTIAGELFF.

The gene calls are TRBV6-5 and TRBJ1-4, with D possibly matching TRBD1 (5 bases). The V gene lost 4 bases and the J gene lost 5 bases, with 17 bases spanning the gap. The CDR3 totals 16 residues. Germline V CDR1 and CDR2: MNHEY, SVGAGI. CDR3 loop: CASSSHLWGDNEKLFF. CDR3 DNA: TGTGCCAGCAGTTCCCACCTTTGGGGGGACAATGAAAAACTGTTTTTT.

The chain links TRBV9 to TRBJ2-7, with D possibly being TRBD2 (5 bases). This CDR3 has 15 amino acids. CDR1 is SGDLS, CDR2 YYNGEE, per germline. V was trimmed by 2 bases and J by 0 bases, leaving 12 bases between them. CDR3 nucleotide sequence: TGTGCCAGCAGCGTGAGCGGTCAAAGCTCCTACGAGCAGTACTTC. It specifies CASSVSGQSSYEQYF.

The V and J genes are TRBV29-1 and TRBJ1-1; TRBD1 might be the D (6 bases). Looked up from germline, CDR1 is SQVTM and CDR2 is ANQGSEA. V was cut by 7 bases and J by 1 base, with 16 bases left in between. There are 14 residues in the CDR3. CDR3 in amino acids: CSALLSRGNTEAFF. In DNA form, the CDR3 reads TGCAGCGCACTCCTGAGCAGGGGGAACACTGAAGCTTTCTTT.

The gene calls are TRBV27 and TRBJ1-4, with no clear D. Germline CDR1 is MNHEY and CDR2 is SMNVEV (reference sequence). The length of the CDR3 is 13 residues. V was clipped by 2 bases and J by 10 bases, with 11 bases between them. DNA of the CDR3: TGTGCCAGCAGTTTAAAGGGCGCGGGAAAACTGTTTTTT. It specifies CASSLKGAGKLFF.

This chain joins TRBV27 and TRBJ1-5, with D possibly TRBD1 on 6 matching bases. This CDR3 comprises 16 residues. In germline, CDR1 is MNHEY, CDR2 SMNVEV (reference sequence). V was cut by 2 bases and J by 7 bases, with 18 bases left in between. CDR3 amino acids: CASSLLAGGAWQPQHF. As DNA, the CDR3 is TGTGCCAGCAGTTTACTCGCGGGGGGGGCCTGGCAGCCCCAGCATTTT.

The chain combines TRBV5-1 with TRBJ2-7; no reliable D call. Deletions cut 7 bases from V and 5 bases from J, with 19 bases between. This CDR3 has 14 residues. CDR1 SGHRS and CDR2 YFSETQ come from the germline V gene. The CDR3: CASSPVVGIHEQYF. CDR3 DNA sequence: TGCGCCAGCTCTCCCGTGGTGGGAATCCACGAGCAGTACTTC. Using reference TRBV5-1 and TRBJ2-7 for the parts outside the CDR3, the full variable domain is KAGVTQTPRYLIKTRGQQVTLSCSPISGHRSVSWYQQTPGQGLQFLFEYFSETQRNKGNFPGRFSGRQFSNSRSEMNVSTLELGDSALYLCASSPVVGIHEQYFGPGTRLTVT.